Shown below are 22 T cell receptor beta chains from a single sample sequenced in a study of shared clonotypes between healthy human individuals. Method: immunoSEQ multiplex PCR; TCRdb's copy keeps in-frame clones and lacks some. The table has about 500,000 clones, 77% seen once; the top ten hold more than 10%. The specimen sequenced was PBMCs. All receptors come from a woman in her thirties or forties in good health. Some clones in this sample may be carry-over from other donors' samples.

The chain joins TRBV30 to TRBJ2-7, with D unresolved. This CDR3 spans 14 amino acids. V lost 7 bases and J 0 bases, leaving 16 bases between the germline ends. Germline CDR1 GTSNPN, CDR2 SVGIG (reference sequence). The CDR3 spells CASKRTRNSYEQYF. Written as DNA, the CDR3 is TGTGCCTCGAAGAGAACCCGGAACTCCTACGAGCAGTACTTC. The whole variable domain, remainder taken from reference TRBV30 and TRBJ2-7, is SQTIHQWPATLVQPVGSPLSLECTVEGTSNPNLYWYRQAAGRGLQLLFYSVGIGQISSEVPQNLSASRPQDRQFILSSKKLLLSDSGFYLCASKRTRNSYEQYFGPGTRLTVT.

This chain connects TRBV7-2 to TRBJ2-7; D is ambiguous. The V end lost 1 base, the J end lost 3 bases, and 13 bases lay between the germline ends. CDR1 is SGHTA and CDR2 is FQGNSA in the germline V gene. The CDR3 length is 15 residues. The CDR3 nucleotides read TGTGCCAGCAGCTTAGAGGGCAGTCGTGGCTACGAGCAGTACTTC. Residues: CASSLEGSRGYEQYF.

The rearrangement joins TRBV10-3 to TRBJ2-5; no clear D gene. This CDR3 has 13 residues. Trimming pared 3 bases from V and 5 bases from J, leaving 10 bases between. CDR1 is ENHRY and CDR2 is SYGVKD in the germline V gene. CDR3 DNA: TGTGCCATCAGTGATGATCAGAAGGAGACCCAGTACTTC. This encodes CAISDDQKETQYF.

This clone was found once. This rearrangement joins TRBV7-2 to TRBJ2-7, with D possibly matching TRBD1 (7 bases). V was trimmed by 1 base and J by 1 base, leaving 14 bases between them. This CDR3 comprises 16 residues. The germline V gene encodes CDR1 SGHTA and CDR2 FQGNSA. The CDR3 nucleotides are TGTGCCAGCAGCTTAGAAGGGGGCGGGAAGTCCTACGAGCAGTACTTC. It translates to CASSLEGGGKSYEQYF.

Comment on this clone: A far larger clone is one base from this, pointing to a likely read error. The chain is built from TRBV30 and TRBJ2-1; no firm D call. V gave up 8 bases and J gave up 13 bases, with 12 bases separating them. The germline gives CDR1 GTSNPN, CDR2 SVGIG (reference sequence). The CDR3 sequence is 9 residues long. CDR3 DNA sequence: TGTGCCGCAGACGGTGATCAGTTCTTC. This translates into CAADGDQFF. Full variable domain (outside the CDR3, taken from reference TRBV30 and TRBJ2-1): SQTIHQWPATLVQPVGSPLSLECTVEGTSNPNLYWYRQAAGRGLQLLFYSVGIGQISSEVPQNLSASRPQDRQFILSSKKLLLSDSGFYLCAADGDQFFGPGTRLTVL.

V gene TRBV29-1 combines with J gene TRBJ2-5; D may be TRBD1 or TRBD2 (5 bases each). V was cut by 3 bases and J by 5 bases, with 19 bases left in between. This CDR3 has 15 residues. Germline V gene lookup returns CDR1 SQVTM and CDR2 ANQGSEA. This chain's CDR3 is CSVDDLAGAGETQYF. The CDR3 DNA reads TGCAGCGTTGATGATCTCGCCGGGGCTGGGGAGACCCAGTACTTC.

The chain links TRBV9 to TRBJ2-2, with TRBD2 identical over 8 bases. The length of the CDR3 is 17 residues. Germline-derived CDR1 and CDR2 are SGDLS and YYNGEE. V dropped 0 bases and J dropped 4; count of bases not matched to a gene: 8. CDR3 sequence (DNA): TGTGCCAGCAGCGTAGACCCCAGCGGGAGTATCACCGGGGAGCTGTTTTTT. Its translation: CASSVDPSGSITGELFF.

This clone was counted between two and nine times. This sequence joins TRBV7-2 and TRBJ2-1; no definite D call. The CDR3 loop spans 14 amino acids. CDR1 and CDR2 (germline): SGHTA, FQGNSA. Trimming pared 2 bases from V and 5 bases from J, leaving 10 bases between. The CDR3, as DNA: TGTGCCAGCAGCTTAATCGGAGTGAACAATGAGCAGTTCTTC. Translating it yields CASSLIGVNNEQFF.

This chain connects TRBV29-1 to TRBJ2-1; D is ambiguous. V gave up 4 bases and J gave up 5 bases, with 15 bases separating them. The V gene's germline CDR1 is SQVTM and CDR2 ANQGSEA. This CDR3 is 14 amino acids long. CDR3 sequence: CSVVEARLNNEQFF. CDR3 DNA: TGCAGCGTTGTAGAGGCCCGGCTAAACAATGAGCAGTTCTTC.

The V call is TRBV27, the J call TRBJ2-7; 9 bases fit TRBD2. This CDR3 is 14 amino acids long. Germline CDR1 and CDR2: MNHEY and SMNVEV (reference sequence). Germline trimming cut 2 bases from V and 3 bases from J; bases unmatched to any gene: 2. The CDR3: CASSLGTSSYEQYF. The CDR3 DNA reads TGTGCCAGCAGTTTAGGGACTAGCAGCTACGAGCAGTACTTC.

This rearrangement joins TRBV27 to TRBJ2-6, with D hard to call. The CDR3 has 13 amino acids. Germline V gives CDR1 MNHEY, CDR2 SMNVEV (reference sequence). V lost 5 bases to trimming and J lost 2 bases, with 4 bases between them. Here the CDR3 reads CASSRAGANVLTF. Written as DNA, the CDR3 is TGTGCCAGCAGTAGGGCTGGGGCCAACGTCCTGACTTTC.

J is TRBJ2-5 and V is TRBV4-1; 13 nucleotides agree with TRBD2. The CDR3 has 18 residues. In germline, CDR1 is MGHRA, CDR2 YSYEKL. After removal of 4 bases from V and 5 bases from J, the junction contained 13 bases not matched to a gene. The CDR3, as DNA: TGCGCCAGCAGCCTTCTCCCTCGGGGACTAGCGGGGCTGGAGACCCAGTACTTC. It is translated as CASSLLPRGLAGLETQYF.

For this clone: A far larger clone is just one base off, so this is likely a read error. Distinct nucleotide sequences in the sample also encode this CDR3. This rearrangement joins TRBV7-9 to TRBJ2-1; D gene ambiguous. The germline V gene has CDR1 SEHNR and CDR2 FQNEAQ (reference sequence). The CDR3 is 15 residues long. CDR3 loop: CASGLVPEAYNEQFF. DNA for the CDR3: TGTGCCAGCGGCTTAGTTCCAGAGGCCTACAATGAGCAGTTCTTC.

The CDR3 loop is CASSPRVGTSYEQYF. Here the CDR3 DNA reads TGTGCCAGCTCACCACGGGTAGGGACCTCCTACGAGCAGTACTTC. The chain couples TRBV18 to TRBJ2-7, with D perhaps assigned TRBD1 or TRBD2 (5 bases each). CDR1 is KGHSH and CDR2 is LQKENI in the germline V gene. The CDR3 is 15 amino acids. The V end was cut by 1 base, the J end by 0 bases, with 10 bases between. The whole variable domain, remainder taken from reference TRBV18 and TRBJ2-7, is NAGVMQNPRHLVRRRGQEARLRCSPMKGHSHVYWYRQLPEEGLKFMVYLQKENIIDESGMPKERFSAEFPKEGPSILRIQQVVRGDSAAYFCASSPRVGTSYEQYFGPGTRLTVT.

The chain is built from TRBV4-2 and TRBJ2-3; a weak D match, TRBD2 (5 bases). This CDR3 comprises 16 residues. Germline V lookup: CDR1 LGHNA, CDR2 YNFKEQ. Trimming shortened V by 6 bases and J by 4 bases, and 20 bases separated the two germline ends. The CDR3 DNA sequence: TGTGCCAGCAGTCCTTTATTTCTAGCAGGCCCAGATACGCAGTATTTT. Protein: CASSPLFLAGPDTQYF.

This chain joins TRBV29-1 and TRBJ2-1; no reliable D call. Trimming shortened V by 7 bases and J by 0 bases, and 10 bases separated the two germline ends. CDR1 and CDR2 (germline): SQVTM, ANQGSEA. The CDR3 loop spans 13 amino acids. CDR3 nucleotide sequence: TGCAGCGCAAGCGAAAGCTCCTACAATGAGCAGTTCTTC. Protein: CSASESSYNEQFF.

The chain carries TRBV28 and TRBJ2-2, with 11 bases that match TRBD2. This CDR3 is built from 16 residues. V shed 5 bases, J shed 3 bases, and the junction held 5 bases outside the gene matches. Germline CDR1 and CDR2: MDHEN and SYDVKM. CDR3 protein: CASSLAGGLDTGELFF. CDR3 coding DNA: TGTGCCAGCAGTCTAGCGGGAGGTTTGGACACCGGGGAGCTGTTTTTT. The variable domain in full, completed from reference TRBV28 and TRBJ2-2, reads DVKVTQSSRYLVKRTGEKVFLECVQDMDHENMFWYRQDPGLGLRLIYFSYDVKMKEKGDIPEGYSVSREKKERFSLILESASTNQTSMYLCASSLAGGLDTGELFFGEGSRLTVL.

Only a few counts were recorded for this clone. The chain links TRBV7-6 to TRBJ2-1; D is unresolved. The ends were cut back, 2 bases at V and 7 bases at J, with 18 bases in the middle. Germline CDR1 reads SGHVS; CDR2 reads FNYEAQ. This CDR3 is 16 amino acids long. The DNA of the CDR3 is TGTGCCAGCAGCTTAAGTGGTGCTACTTACCCTAATGAGCAGTTCTTC. Translating it yields CASSLSGATYPNEQFF.

As regards this clone: Since a far larger clone is one base different, this is likely a read error. The rearrangement uses TRBV7-8 and TRBJ2-7; 7 positions match TRBD1. CDR1 and CDR2 from the germline V gene are SGHVS and FQNEAQ. With 2 bases clipped from V and 2 bases from J, the junction kept 0 bases outside the gene matches. The CDR3 runs to 13 residues. CDR3 residues: CASSLTGAYEQYF. The DNA for the CDR3 is TGTGCCAGCAGCTTAACAGGGGCCTACGAGCAGTACTTC.

This clone was seen repeatedly, ten times or more. This same CDR3 is encoded by further DNA sequences in the sample. The chain couples TRBV7-8 to TRBJ2-1; TRBD2 agrees at 12 bases. The V gene's germline CDR1 is SGHVS and CDR2 FQNEAQ. The CDR3 covers 17 residues. V dropped 8 bases and J dropped 2; count of bases not matched to a gene: 10. The CDR3 DNA reads as TGTGCCAGCGTCCTGTGGGCTAGCGGGGGGGCCTACAATGAGCAGTTCTTC. This codes for CASVLWASGGAYNEQFF.

The chain combines TRBV19 with TRBJ1-1; 7 nucleotides agree with TRBD1. Germline CDR1 and CDR2: LNHDA and SQIVND (reference sequence). J was trimmed by 1 base and V by 8 bases; bases with no gene match: 4. The CDR3 runs 13 residues. The CDR3 protein is CASGDRQNTEAFF. CDR3 bases: TGTGCCAGTGGGGACAGACAGAACACTGAAGCTTTCTTT.

The chain links TRBV7-3 to TRBJ2-7; 9 bases align to TRBD2. The CDR3 loop spans 16 amino acids. Germline CDR1 SGHTA, CDR2 FQGTGA. After removal of 1 base from V and 4 bases from J, the junction contained 8 bases not matched to a gene. The DNA for the CDR3 is TGTGCCAGCAGCTTAATGGGCGGGAGGGAGCCGTACGAGCAGTACTTC. Its protein product is CASSLMGGREPYEQYF. Full variable domain (remainder filled in from reference TRBV7-3 and TRBJ2-7): GAGVSQTPSNKVTEKGKYVELRCDPISGHTALYWYRQSLGQGPEFLIYFQGTGAADDSGLPNDRFFAVRPEGSVSTLKIQRTERGDSAVYLCASSLMGGREPYEQYFGPGTRLTVT.